The present T cell receptor (beta chain) was sequenced within a study of blood T cell repertoires in COVID-19. TCRdb keeps only in-frame clones here, not all; method: immunoSEQ multiplex PCR. The sample has about 44,000 clones, approximately 94% seen once. The CDR3 has 14 amino acids. V was clipped by 4 bases and J by 0 bases, with 9 bases between them. The germline V gene has CDR1 LGHNT and CDR2 FRNRAP. This rearrangement joins TRBV12-5 to TRBJ1-2; D ambiguous. The clonotype was recovered from a man over 45 with COVID-19, enrolled during active disease. The sequencing sample was made of peripheral blood. The CDR3 loop reads CASGSPGTNYGYTF. CDR3 nucleotides: TGTGCTAGTGGTTCCCCGGGGACTAACTATGGCTACACCTTC.